This note documents a single TCR beta chain sequence. This record comes from a study of T-cell memory formation after mild COVID-19. V dropped 6 bases and J dropped 2; count of bases not matched to a gene: 8. In germline, CDR1 is DFQATT, CDR2 SNEGSKA (reference sequence). This CDR3 comprises 15 residues. From the 5' RACE reads, TCRdb called clonotypes with MiXCR, one entry per CDR3 protein. The repertoire includes more than 150,000 distinct CDR3 sequences, 18% of them detected once, and under 4.5% sits in the top ten. The V and J genes are TRBV20-1 and TRBJ1-3, with 9 bases identical to TRBD1. Sequencing used PBMCs or a T cell subset sorted from them (not recorded which). The TCR was taken from a man younger than 35 who had mild COVID-19 (a few samples of this study predate the infection). Cell type and time point are not known. CDR3 sequence: CSARNTGGAGNTIYF. The CDR3 DNA is TGCAGTGCACGGAACACAGGGGGCGCTGGAAACACCATATATTTT.